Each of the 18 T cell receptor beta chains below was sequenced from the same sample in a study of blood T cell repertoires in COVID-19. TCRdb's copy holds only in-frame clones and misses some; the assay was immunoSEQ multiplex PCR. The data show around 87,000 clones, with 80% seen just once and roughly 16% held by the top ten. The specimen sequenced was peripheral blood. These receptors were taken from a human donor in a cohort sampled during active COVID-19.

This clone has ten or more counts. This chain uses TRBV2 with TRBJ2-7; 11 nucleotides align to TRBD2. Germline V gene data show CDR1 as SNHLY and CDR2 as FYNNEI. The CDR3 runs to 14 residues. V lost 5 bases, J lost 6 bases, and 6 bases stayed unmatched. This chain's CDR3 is CASSISGRAAEQYF. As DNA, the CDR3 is TGTGCCAGCAGTATTAGCGGGAGGGCCGCCGAGCAGTACTTC.

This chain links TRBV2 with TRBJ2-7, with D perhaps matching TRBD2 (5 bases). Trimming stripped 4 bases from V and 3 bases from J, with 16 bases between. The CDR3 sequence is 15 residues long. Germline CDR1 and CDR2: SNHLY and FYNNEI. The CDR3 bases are TGTGCCAGCAGTGGAAATAGCGCCACATTCTACGAGCAGTACTTC. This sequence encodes CASSGNSATFYEQYF.

CDR3 amino acids: CAISGGLAGIGEQYF. CDR3 sequence (DNA): TGTGCCATCAGTGGGGGACTAGCGGGAATCGGCGAGCAGTACTTC. The chain uses TRBV10-3 and TRBJ2-7, with 13 bases fitting TRBD2. The trim removed 4 bases at V and 6 bases at J, leaving 6 bases unmatched. Germline values: CDR1 ENHRY, CDR2 SYGVKD. The CDR3 spans 15 residues.

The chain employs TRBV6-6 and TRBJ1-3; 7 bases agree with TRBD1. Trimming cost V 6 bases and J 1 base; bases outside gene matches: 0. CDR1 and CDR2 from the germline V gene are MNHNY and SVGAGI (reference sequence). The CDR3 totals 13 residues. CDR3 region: CASRDRSGNTIYF. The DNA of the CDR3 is TGTGCCAGCAGGGACAGGTCTGGAAACACCATATATTTT.

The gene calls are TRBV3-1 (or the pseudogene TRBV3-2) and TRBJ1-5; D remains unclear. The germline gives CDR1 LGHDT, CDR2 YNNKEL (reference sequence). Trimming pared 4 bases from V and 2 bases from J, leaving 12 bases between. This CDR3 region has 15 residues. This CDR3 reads CASSPEGGRNQPQHF. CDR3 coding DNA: TGTGCCAGCAGCCCCGAAGGAGGCCGCAATCAGCCCCAGCATTTT.

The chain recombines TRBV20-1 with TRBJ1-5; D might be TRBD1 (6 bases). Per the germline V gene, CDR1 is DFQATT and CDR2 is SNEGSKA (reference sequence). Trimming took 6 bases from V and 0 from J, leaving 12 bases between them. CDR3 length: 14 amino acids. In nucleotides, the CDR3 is TGCAGTGCCAGTCCAGGGGATAGCAATCAGCCCCAGCATTTT. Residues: CSASPGDSNQPQHF.

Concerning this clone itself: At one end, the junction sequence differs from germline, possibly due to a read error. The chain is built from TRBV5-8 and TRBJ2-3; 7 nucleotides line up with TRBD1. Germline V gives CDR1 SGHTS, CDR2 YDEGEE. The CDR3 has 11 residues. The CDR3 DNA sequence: TGTGCCAGCACCTTGACAGGGTCGCAGTATTTT. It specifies CASTLTGSQYF.

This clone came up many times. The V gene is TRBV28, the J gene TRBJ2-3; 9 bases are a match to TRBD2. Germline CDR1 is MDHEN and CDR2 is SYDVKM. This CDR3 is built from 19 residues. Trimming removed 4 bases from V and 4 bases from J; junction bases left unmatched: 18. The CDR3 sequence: CASSSPDLGGRATADTQYF. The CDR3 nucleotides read TGTGCCAGCAGTTCCCCCGATCTGGGCGGGAGGGCCACCGCAGATACGCAGTATTTT.

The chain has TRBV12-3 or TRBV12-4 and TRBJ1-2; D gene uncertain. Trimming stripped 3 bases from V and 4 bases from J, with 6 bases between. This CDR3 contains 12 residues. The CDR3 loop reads CASSLDFYGYTF. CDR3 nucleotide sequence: TGTGCCAGCAGTTTGGACTTCTATGGCTACACCTTC.

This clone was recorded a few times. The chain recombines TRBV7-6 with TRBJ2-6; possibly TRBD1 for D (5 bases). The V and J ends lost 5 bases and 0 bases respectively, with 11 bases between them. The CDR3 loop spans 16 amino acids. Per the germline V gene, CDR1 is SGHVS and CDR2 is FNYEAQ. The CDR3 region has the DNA TGTGCCAGCAGCCTAGTGGGGCACTCTGGGGCCAACGTCCTGACTTTC. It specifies CASSLVGHSGANVLTF.

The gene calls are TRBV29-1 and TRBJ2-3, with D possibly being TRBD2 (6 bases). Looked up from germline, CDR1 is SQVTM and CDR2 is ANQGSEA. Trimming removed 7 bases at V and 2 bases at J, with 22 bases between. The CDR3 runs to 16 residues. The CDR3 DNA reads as TGCAGCGCCGCATCCCGGGGTGGAGGGTACACAGATACGCAGTATTTT. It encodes CSAASRGGGYTDTQYF.

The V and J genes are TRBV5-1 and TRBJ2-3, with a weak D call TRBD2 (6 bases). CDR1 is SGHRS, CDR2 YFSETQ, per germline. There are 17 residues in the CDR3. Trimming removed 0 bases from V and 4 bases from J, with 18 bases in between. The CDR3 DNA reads TGCGCCAGCAGCTTGGAGGTGGGAGTGGGACTCCCAGATACGCAGTATTTT. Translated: CASSLEVGVGLPDTQYF.

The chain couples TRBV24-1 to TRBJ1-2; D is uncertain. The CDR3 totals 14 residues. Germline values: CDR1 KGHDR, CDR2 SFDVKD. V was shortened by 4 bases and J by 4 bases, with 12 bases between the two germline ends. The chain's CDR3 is CATSETGAAYGYTF. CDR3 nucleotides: TGTGCCACCAGTGAGACCGGAGCCGCCTATGGCTACACCTTC.

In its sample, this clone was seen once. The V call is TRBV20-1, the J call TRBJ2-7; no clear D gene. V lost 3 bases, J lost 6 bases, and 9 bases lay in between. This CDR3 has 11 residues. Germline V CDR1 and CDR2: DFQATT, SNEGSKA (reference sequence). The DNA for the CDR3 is TGCAGTGCTAGCTTGGCGGTCGAGCAGTACTTC. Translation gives CSASLAVEQYF.

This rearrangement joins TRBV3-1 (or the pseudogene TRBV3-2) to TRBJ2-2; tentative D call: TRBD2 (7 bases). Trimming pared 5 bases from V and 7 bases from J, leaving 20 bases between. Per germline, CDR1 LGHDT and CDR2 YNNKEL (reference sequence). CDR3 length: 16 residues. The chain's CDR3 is CASSTYSGGADGELFF. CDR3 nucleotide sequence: TGTGCCAGCAGCACTTACTCGGGGGGCGCGGACGGGGAGCTGTTTTTT.

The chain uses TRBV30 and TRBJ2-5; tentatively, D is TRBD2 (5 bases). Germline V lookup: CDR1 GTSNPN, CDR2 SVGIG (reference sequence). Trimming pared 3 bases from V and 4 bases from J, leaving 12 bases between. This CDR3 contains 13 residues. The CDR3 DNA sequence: TGTGCCTGGAGGGCGAGCGGAGTAGAGACCCAGTACTTC. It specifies CAWRASGVETQYF.

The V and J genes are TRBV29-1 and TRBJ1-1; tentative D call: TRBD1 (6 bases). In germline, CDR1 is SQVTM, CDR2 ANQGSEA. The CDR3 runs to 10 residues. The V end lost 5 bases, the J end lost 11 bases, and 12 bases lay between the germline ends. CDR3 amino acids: CSVQSGHAFF. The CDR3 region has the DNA TGCAGCGTTCAGTCGGGACATGCTTTCTTT.

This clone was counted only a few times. The CDR3: CASSYSPGQSNEQFF. For the CDR3, the DNA is TGTGCCAGCAGTTATTCTCCGGGACAGTCGAATGAGCAGTTCTTC. V usage is TRBV6-5 and J usage is TRBJ2-1, with TRBD1 identical over 7 bases. V lost 3 bases, J lost 7 bases, and 9 bases stayed unmatched. The CDR3 totals 15 residues. Per the germline V gene, CDR1 is MNHEY and CDR2 is SVGAGI.